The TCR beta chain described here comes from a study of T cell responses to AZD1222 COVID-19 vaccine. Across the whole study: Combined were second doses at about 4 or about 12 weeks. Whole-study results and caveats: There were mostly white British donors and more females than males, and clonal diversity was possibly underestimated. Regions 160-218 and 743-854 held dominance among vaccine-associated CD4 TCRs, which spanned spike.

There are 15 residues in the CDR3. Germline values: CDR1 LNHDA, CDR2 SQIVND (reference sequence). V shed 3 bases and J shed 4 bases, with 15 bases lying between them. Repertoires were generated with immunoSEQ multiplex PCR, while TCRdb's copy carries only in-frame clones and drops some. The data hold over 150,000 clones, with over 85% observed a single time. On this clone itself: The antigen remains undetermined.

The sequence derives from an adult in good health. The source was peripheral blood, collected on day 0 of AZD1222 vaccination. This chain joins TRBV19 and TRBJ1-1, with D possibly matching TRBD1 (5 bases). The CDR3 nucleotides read TGTGCCAGTAGTATCTGGCAGGGAGAGGGCACTGAAGCTTTCTTT. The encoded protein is CASSIWQGEGTEAFF.